This T cell receptor (beta chain) was sequenced during a study of T cell repertoires in cytomegalovirus infection. Turning to the study itself: CMV epitopes that were recently identified and HLA-C-restricted were used alongside well-studied HLA-B-restricted ones. Both CMV infection and a matching HLA type were indicated by public TCR beta signatures. General study points: Using cumulative public TCR beta family frequency, the authors identified those who carried CMV together with the relevant HLA. Dominant in the ex vivo response were TCR beta clonotypes restricted by HLA-C and specific for CMV.

In the case of this clonotype: Its antigen is not identified.

TCRdb reprocessed the reads via MiXCR and lists one record per CDR3 protein. The sample carries around 800,000 distinct CDR3 sequences, about 30% recorded once. Germline-derived CDR1 and CDR2 are DFQATT and SNEGSKA (reference sequence). This CDR3 region has 14 residues. The V and J ends lost 6 bases and 0 bases, in that order; junction bases with no gene match: 4. The source is a human donor in good health (CMV status not recorded). Some clones in this sample may be carry-over from other donors' samples. The chain has TRBV20-1 and TRBJ2-1, with 8 bases identical to TRBD1. The sequencing used cultured CD8+ T cells from PBMCs, collected from culture after CMV antigen stimulation. The CDR3 loop reads CSAGQGSSYNEQFF. Written as DNA, the CDR3 is TGCAGTGCCGGACAGGGAAGCTCCTACAATGAGCAGTTCTTC.